These 16 T cell receptor beta chains originate from one sample sequenced in a study of blood T cell repertoires in COVID-19. Repertoires were generated with immunoSEQ multiplex PCR, while TCRdb's copy carries only in-frame clones and drops some. Seen here are over 45,000 clones, approximately 88% observed once, and the top ten hold approximately 3.7%. The specimen was peripheral blood. Source of these receptors: a man in his forties with COVID-19, enrolled during active disease.

This clone was detected only a few times. The CDR3 DNA reads TGTGCCATCAGTGATAGTTATAGCAATCAGCCCCAGCATTTT. Protein sequence: CAISDSYSNQPQHF. The V gene is TRBV10-3, the J gene TRBJ1-5; D is unclear. V gave up 3 bases and J gave up 0 bases, with 6 bases separating them. The CDR3 covers 14 residues. Germline CDR1 is ENHRY and CDR2 is SYGVKD.

The genes are TRBV28 and TRBJ1-2, with D maybe TRBD1 (5 bases). CDR3 size: 12 residues. The V gene lost 8 bases and the J gene lost 2 bases, with 9 bases spanning the gap. CDR1 is MDHEN and CDR2 is SYDVKM in the germline V gene. This CDR3 is CASREGNYGYTF. CDR3 nucleotide sequence: TGTGCCAGCCGGGAGGGGAACTATGGCTACACCTTC.

The chain employs TRBV19 and TRBJ1-6; the D gene is possibly TRBD1 (5 bases). CDR3 length equals 13 residues. The germline V and J ends were trimmed by 7 bases and 6 bases, with 10 bases remaining between them. The germline gives CDR1 LNHDA, CDR2 SQIVND (reference sequence). The CDR3 reads CASNQGFNSPLHF. CDR3 sequence (DNA): TGTGCCAGTAACCAGGGTTTTAATTCACCCCTCCACTTT.

The CDR3 region is CASSPGTMNTEAFF. The CDR3 DNA reads TGTGCCAGTAGTCCCGGGACAATGAACACTGAAGCTTTCTTT. The chain recombines TRBV19 with TRBJ1-1, with TRBD1 as a possible D gene (6 bases). CDR3 length equals 14 residues. V gave up 5 bases and J gave up 0 bases, with 10 bases separating them. From germline, CDR1 is LNHDA and CDR2 SQIVND (reference sequence). The variable domain in full, with the rest retrieved from reference TRBV19 and TRBJ1-1, is DGGITQSPKYLFRKEGQNVTLSCEQNLNHDAMYWYRQDPGQGLRLIYYSQIVNDFQKGDIAEGYSVSREKKESFPLTVTSAQKNPTAFYLCASSPGTMNTEAFFGQGTRLTVV.

This clone was detected many times. The chain is built from TRBV25-1 and TRBJ1-6; D is perhaps TRBD1 (5 bases). Trimming pared 1 base from V and 7 bases from J, leaving 11 bases between. This CDR3 region has 15 residues. CDR1 and CDR2 from the germline V gene are MGHDK and SYGVNS. CDR3 loop: CASSESDSPNSPLHF. The DNA for the CDR3 is TGTGCCAGCAGTGAATCCGACAGCCCCAATTCACCCCTCCACTTT. Combining the CDR3 with reference TRBV25-1 and TRBJ1-6 gives the whole variable domain EADIYQTPRYLVIGTGKKITLECSQTMGHDKMYWYQQDPGMELHLIHYSYGVNSTEKGDLSSESTVSRIRTEHFPLTLESARPSHTSQYLCASSESDSPNSPLHFGNGTRLTVT.

This clone was detected once. The chain employs TRBV3-1 (or the pseudogene TRBV3-2) and TRBJ1-2, with D perhaps TRBD1 (5 bases). The CDR3 has 15 amino acids. CDR1 LGHDT and CDR2 YNNKEL come from the germline V gene (reference sequence). V dropped 0 bases and J dropped 4 bases, with 12 bases sitting between them. Here the CDR3 DNA reads TGTGCCAGCAGCCAAGATAGGGCAGGGTTCTATGGCTACACCTTC. This codes for CASSQDRAGFYGYTF.

J is TRBJ1-6 and V is TRBV6-5, with TRBD1 matching over 8 bases. The CDR3 totals 12 residues. Germline lookup yields CDR1 MNHEY and CDR2 SVGAGI. The trim removed 6 bases at V and 10 bases at J, leaving 2 bases unmatched. The chain's CDR3 is CASRDRDSPLHF. In DNA form, the CDR3 reads TGTGCCAGCAGGGACAGGGACTCACCCCTCCACTTT.

The table lists this clone with a few counts. The CDR3 DNA reads as TGTGCCAGCAGCCCTACGTCTAGCGGTTCTAGCACAGATACGCAGTATTTT. It yields the protein CASSPTSSGSSTDTQYF. The rearrangement uses TRBV9 and TRBJ2-3; the match to TRBD2 covers 7 bases. V shed 4 bases, J shed 0 bases, and the junction held 11 bases outside the gene matches. The CDR3 is 17 residues long. Germline CDR1 reads SGDLS; CDR2 reads YYNGEE. Combining the CDR3 with reference TRBV9 and TRBJ2-3 gives the whole variable domain DSGVTQTPKHLITATGQRVTLRCSPRSGDLSVYWYQQSLDQGLQFLIQYYNGEERAKGNILERFSAQQFPDLHSELNLSSLELGDSALYFCASSPTSSGSSTDTQYFGPGTRLTVL.

V is TRBV5-1 and J is TRBJ1-1; unclear D gene. With 0 bases removed from V and 5 bases from J, the gap between germline ends came to 11 bases. CDR1 is SGHRS, CDR2 YFSETQ, per germline. The CDR3 is 14 amino acids. CDR3 in amino acids: CASSLETPGTEAFF. The CDR3 DNA follows: TGCGCCAGCAGCTTGGAGACCCCCGGGACTGAAGCTTTCTTT.

V and J are TRBV30 and TRBJ2-1, with 10 positions matching TRBD2. The CDR3 contains 16 residues. Germline V lookup: CDR1 GTSNPN, CDR2 SVGIG (reference sequence). J lost 7 bases, V lost 3 bases, and 12 bases had no gene match. CDR3 nucleotide sequence: TGTGCCTGGAGCCACGGGGTGGGTAGCGGGGGGAATGAGCAGTTCTTC. Translation: CAWSHGVGSGGNEQFF.

This clone turned up a few times. The rearrangement links TRBV6-4 to TRBJ1-2, with TRBD1 as a possible D gene (5 bases). The ends were cut back, 8 bases at V and 2 bases at J, with 12 bases in the middle. The CDR3 length is 13 residues. Per germline, CDR1 MRHNA and CDR2 SNTAGT. CDR3 in DNA: TGTGCCAGCCTTTTGACAGTGAACTATGGCTACACCTTC. Protein sequence: CASLLTVNYGYTF.

V usage is TRBV10-3 and J usage is TRBJ2-7; D uncertain. The CDR3 has 12 residues. V was clipped by 7 bases and J by 6 bases, with 13 bases between them. The germline V gene has CDR1 ENHRY and CDR2 SYGVKD. The DNA for the CDR3 is TGTGCCATCACTTCCTATACGGGCGAGCAGTACTTC. It specifies CAITSYTGEQYF.

This clone was observed a handful of times. The J gene is TRBJ1-3, the V gene TRBV9, with no clear D. Germline V gene sequence: CDR1 SGDLS, CDR2 YYNGEE. The CDR3 extends over 15 amino acids. The germline V and J ends were trimmed by 0 bases and 0 bases, with 7 bases remaining between them. The CDR3 DNA is TGTGCCAGCAGCGTAGGTGGCTTCTCTGGAAACACCATATATTTT. Protein: CASSVGGFSGNTIYF.

Only a few counts were recorded for this clone. For the CDR3, the DNA is TGTGCAAGTCGCTTGATAAAGGGACAGAGCAATCAGCCCCAGCATTTT. As protein: CASRLIKGQSNQPQHF. The chain has TRBV12-2 and TRBJ1-5; the D call in the table, TRBD1, was not verified against the DNA. TRBV12-2 represents a pseudogene. The CDR3 is made up of 16 amino acids.

The chain has TRBV11-3 and TRBJ2-1, with TRBD2 matching 15 bases. J gave up 2 bases and V 5 bases, and 4 bases lay outside the gene matches. CDR1 SGHNT and CDR2 YENEEA come from the germline V gene. The CDR3 contains 17 residues. CDR3 DNA: TGTGCCAGCAGCCCCTGGACTAGCGGGGGGGCCTACAATGAGCAGTTCTTC. It encodes CASSPWTSGGAYNEQFF.

V and J are TRBV15 and TRBJ2-3, with 9 bases fitting TRBD1. Germline CDR1 reads LNHNV; CDR2 reads YYDKDF (reference sequence). The CDR3 length is 15 residues. With 1 base clipped from V and 1 base from J, the junction kept 0 bases outside the gene matches. CDR3 residues: CATSRGTGGTDTQYF. CDR3 bases: TGTGCCACCAGCAGAGGGACAGGGGGCACAGATACGCAGTATTTT. The variable domain in full, with the rest retrieved from reference TRBV15 and TRBJ2-3, is DAMVIQNPRYQVTQFGKPVTLSCSQTLNHNVMYWYQQKSSQAPKLLFHYYDKDFNNEADTPDNFQSRRPNTSFCFLDIRSPGLGDTAMYLCATSRGTGGTDTQYFGPGTRLTVL.